This TCR beta chain was retrieved from a study of blood T cells in healthy people across ages. Through a sample-barcoded 5' primer and a J-beta primer mix, a second PCR was run for roughly 6 to 11 cycles. MiXCR, run by TCRdb on the 5' RACE reads, gives a single entry per CDR3 protein. The sample records around 520,000 distinct CDR3 sequences, about a quarter being singletons. The data also belong to a second study, concerning T cells of mothers and their children.

Material: blood. The receptor was isolated from a boy between 2 and 10 years old in good health.

This CDR3 reads CASSLSGQGNEKLFF. The CDR3 DNA reads as TGCGCCAGCAGCTTGTCGGGACAGGGGAATGAAAAACTGTTTTTT. The chain employs TRBV5-1 and TRBJ1-4, with 10 nucleotides matching TRBD1. CDR3 length: 15 residues. Germline CDR1 SGHRS, CDR2 YFSETQ. V shed 1 base and J 5 bases; nucleotides not matched to a gene: 2.